This T cell receptor beta chain was captured by sequencing in a study of blood T cell repertoires in COVID-19. Background on the study: Researchers got acute and convalescent COVID-19 samples from the United States, Italy and Spain. T cells, B-cell-depleted T cells, or PBMCs supplied cDNA or gDNA.

The table came from immunoSEQ multiplex PCR; TCRdb's copy has only in-frame clones and leaves some out. The sample lists a few hundred thousand clones; about 87% were seen once. Germline V CDR1 and CDR2: SEHNR, FQNEAQ (reference sequence). CDR3 length: 14 residues. Between the trimmed V and J ends, which lost 0 bases and 2 bases, there was a span of 7 bases. The receptor comes from a man in his 60s who had recovered from COVID-19. The specimen sequenced was peripheral blood. J is TRBJ2-5 and V is TRBV7-9; no clear D gene. The DNA for the CDR3 is TGTGCCAGCAGCTTAGCGCTAAATCAAGAGACCCAGTACTTC. It yields the protein CASSLALNQETQYF.